Only a few counts were recorded for the clone carrying this T cell receptor (beta chain). The CDR3 contains 13 residues. V was clipped by 9 bases and J by 7 bases; unmatched bases: 4. In germline, CDR1 is LNHDA, CDR2 SQIVND (reference sequence). Original methodology: Reference gene primer amplification gave nucleated cell count estimates. The data were produced by immunoSEQ multiplex PCR, yet TCRdb's version contains in-frame clones alone and is incomplete. The D gene and trimming were derived from the DNA, and the V and J assignments and clone size from that table. The sample includes roughly 170,000 clones, approximately 82% of them seen just once. This sample was included in a study of blood T cell repertoires in COVID-19. The wider study: PBMCs, B-cell-depleted T cells, or T cells were the source of the cDNA or gDNA that made up the material.

The V gene is TRBV19, the J gene TRBJ1-6, with 9 bases lining up with TRBD1. This clonotype was sampled from a woman between 45 and 65 years old in a cohort exposed to, infected with or recovered from COVID-19 (not recorded which). Sequencing was carried out using PBMCs or T cells enriched from blood (not recorded which). This chain's CDR3 is CASRDRANSPLHF. As DNA, the CDR3 is TGTGCCAGCCGGGACAGGGCGAATTCACCCCTCCACTTT.